Below are 14 T cell receptor beta chains sequenced from a single sample in a study of shared clonotypes between healthy human individuals. Produced via immunoSEQ multiplex PCR; TCRdb's table is partial and in-frame only. The repertoire holds over a million clones, with 95% to 99% as singletons. Sequences were obtained from naive CD4+ T cells sorted from blood. Subset: CD45RA+ positively selected. The receptors were gathered from a man aged 25 to 40 in good health.

The genes are TRBV9 and TRBJ2-1, with D hard to call. V lost 0 bases and J 2 bases, leaving 9 bases between the germline ends. The CDR3 length is 15 residues. Germline loops: CDR1 SGDLS, CDR2 YYNGEE. The CDR3 region is CASSVEGQAYNEQFF. CDR3 coding DNA: TGTGCCAGCAGCGTAGAAGGGCAAGCCTACAATGAGCAGTTCTTC.

The chain couples TRBV7-9 to TRBJ1-1, with TRBD1 as a possible D gene (5 bases). The CDR3 is 14 residues long. CDR1 SEHNR and CDR2 FQNEAQ come from the germline V gene (reference sequence). Trimming cost V 5 bases and J 3 bases, with 13 bases left between them. The CDR3 protein is CASSEITGYTEAFF. CDR3 DNA: TGTGCCAGCAGCGAGATCACAGGTTACACTGAAGCTTTCTTT.

The chain recombines TRBV12-5 with TRBJ2-1; 7 bases agree with TRBD2. CDR1 and CDR2 (germline): LGHNT, FRNRAP. The CDR3 length is 14 residues. V lost 7 bases to trimming and J lost 15 bases; unmatched junction nucleotides: 18. The CDR3 coding sequence is TGTGCTAGTGCCCCGGCTGGGGGAATCGGGAGGAGGTTCTTC. Translation: CASAPAGGIGRRFF. Drawing the rest from reference TRBV12-5 and TRBJ2-1, the complete variable domain is DARVTQTPRHKVTEMGQEVTMRCQPILGHNTVFWYRQTMMQGLELLAYFRNRAPLDDSGMPKDRFSAEMPDATLATLKIQPSEPRDSAVYFCASAPAGGIGRRFFGPGTRLTVL.

The chain has TRBV15 and TRBJ2-7; perhaps TRBD1 as D (5 bases). Trimming shortened V by 1 base and J by 5 bases, and 9 bases separated the two germline ends. This CDR3 has 13 amino acids. The V gene's germline CDR1 is LNHNV and CDR2 YYDKDF (reference sequence). CDR3 sequence reads: CATSRGSRDEQYF. Here the CDR3 DNA reads TGTGCCACCAGCAGAGGATCCAGGGACGAGCAGTACTTC.

About this clone: Other nucleotide sequences from this sample produce the same CDR3. The rearrangement joins TRBV28 to TRBJ1-1; a weak D match, TRBD1 (6 bases). The CDR3 is 13 amino acids. Germline lookup yields CDR1 MDHEN and CDR2 SYDVKM. V lost 3 bases to trimming and J lost 5 bases, with 10 bases between them. The DNA of the CDR3 is TGTGCCAGCAGTTTCCCAGGGGCGACTGAAGCTTTCTTT. Protein sequence: CASSFPGATEAFF.

The rearrangement uses TRBV5-6 and TRBJ2-2, with 7 bases that match TRBD2. J was trimmed by 0 bases and V by 0 bases; bases with no gene match: 2. The CDR3 is 16 amino acids. Germline V gene lookup returns CDR1 SGHDT and CDR2 YYEEEE. The CDR3 reads CASSLGLATNTGELFF. CDR3 coding DNA: TGTGCCAGCAGCTTGGGACTAGCCACGAACACCGGGGAGCTGTTTTTT.

The rearrangement uses TRBV18 and TRBJ2-3; 10 bases agree with TRBD2. The CDR3 is 15 amino acids. The germline V gene encodes CDR1 KGHSH and CDR2 LQKENI. After removal of 3 bases from V and 3 bases from J, the junction contained 3 bases not matched to a gene. The CDR3 DNA reads TGTGCCAGCTCACCGGGACTAGCGAGAACAGATACGCAGTATTTT. Amino acids: CASSPGLARTDTQYF.

This chain connects TRBV6-1 to TRBJ2-7; TRBD2 agrees at 9 bases. CDR1 and CDR2 from the germline V gene are MNHNS and SASEGT. V lost 6 bases and J lost 4; bases outside the gene matches: 10. The CDR3 covers 15 residues. CDR3 sequence: CASSLLGSGGYEQYF. CDR3 sequence (DNA): TGTGCCAGCAGCCTGCTGGGTAGCGGGGGATACGAGCAGTACTTC.

As to this clone: Other DNA sequences of this sample code for an identical CDR3. The chain has TRBV18 and TRBJ2-7; 10 bases are shared with TRBD2. This CDR3 is 15 amino acids long. Per germline, CDR1 KGHSH and CDR2 LQKENI. V gave up 3 bases and J gave up 2 bases; unmatched junction bases: 4. The CDR3 sequence is CASSPLAGVPYEQYF. Here the CDR3 DNA reads TGTGCCAGCTCACCGCTAGCGGGGGTCCCCTACGAGCAGTACTTC.

This rearrangement joins TRBV19 to TRBJ1-5; D perhaps matches TRBD1 (5 bases). CDR1 is LNHDA, CDR2 SQIVND, per germline (reference sequence). V gave up 3 bases and J gave up 7 bases, with 10 bases separating them. The length of the CDR3 is 13 residues. The CDR3 bases are TGTGCCAGTAGTATGCAAGGGGTCCAGCCCCAGCATTTT. Its protein product is CASSMQGVQPQHF.

The V call is TRBV28, the J call TRBJ2-7; a possible D gene is TRBD1 (6 bases). There are 15 residues in the CDR3. Germline assignment: CDR1 MDHEN and CDR2 SYDVKM. The V and J ends lost 5 bases and 0 bases respectively, with 14 bases between them. This CDR3 is CASSGGLVRSYEQYF. Here the CDR3 DNA reads TGTGCCAGCAGTGGGGGCCTAGTTCGCTCCTACGAGCAGTACTTC. The full variable domain, in which reference TRBV28 and TRBJ2-7 provide the parts outside the CDR3, is DVKVTQSSRYLVKRTGEKVFLECVQDMDHENMFWYRQDPGLGLRLIYFSYDVKMKEKGDIPEGYSVSREKKERFSLILESASTNQTSMYLCASSGGLVRSYEQYFGPGTRLTVT.

V is TRBV19 and J is TRBJ1-5; tentatively, D is TRBD1 (6 bases). The CDR3 sequence is 15 residues long. Trimming took 6 bases from V and 3 from J, leaving 15 bases between them. The V gene's germline CDR1 is LNHDA and CDR2 SQIVND (reference sequence). The CDR3 sequence: CASRTTGRYNQPQHF. In nucleotides, the CDR3 is TGTGCCAGTAGGACTACAGGGCGGTACAATCAGCCCCAGCATTTT.

The J gene is TRBJ2-2, the V gene TRBV5-4; a possible D gene is TRBD2 (6 bases). Germline loops: CDR1 SGHNT, CDR2 YYREEE (reference sequence). This CDR3 region has 17 residues. The germline V and J ends were trimmed by 4 bases and 2 bases, with 18 bases remaining between them. CDR3 sequence reads: CASSQTTSSINTGELFF. CDR3 coding DNA: TGTGCCAGCAGCCAAACTACTAGCAGTATTAACACCGGGGAGCTGTTTTTT.

This chain connects TRBV19 to TRBJ2-3; D is possibly TRBD1 (6 bases). CDR1 and CDR2 (germline): LNHDA, SQIVND (reference sequence). Trimming left V 4 bases short and J 4 bases short, with 12 bases between. The CDR3 spans 14 residues. The CDR3 protein is CASSSTGIADTQYF. CDR3 DNA: TGTGCCAGTAGTAGTACAGGGATCGCAGATACGCAGTATTTT. The full variable domain, its missing parts supplied by reference TRBV19 and TRBJ2-3, is DGGITQSPKYLFRKEGQNVTLSCEQNLNHDAMYWYRQDPGQGLRLIYYSQIVNDFQKGDIAEGYSVSREKKESFPLTVTSAQKNPTAFYLCASSSTGIADTQYFGPGTRLTVL.